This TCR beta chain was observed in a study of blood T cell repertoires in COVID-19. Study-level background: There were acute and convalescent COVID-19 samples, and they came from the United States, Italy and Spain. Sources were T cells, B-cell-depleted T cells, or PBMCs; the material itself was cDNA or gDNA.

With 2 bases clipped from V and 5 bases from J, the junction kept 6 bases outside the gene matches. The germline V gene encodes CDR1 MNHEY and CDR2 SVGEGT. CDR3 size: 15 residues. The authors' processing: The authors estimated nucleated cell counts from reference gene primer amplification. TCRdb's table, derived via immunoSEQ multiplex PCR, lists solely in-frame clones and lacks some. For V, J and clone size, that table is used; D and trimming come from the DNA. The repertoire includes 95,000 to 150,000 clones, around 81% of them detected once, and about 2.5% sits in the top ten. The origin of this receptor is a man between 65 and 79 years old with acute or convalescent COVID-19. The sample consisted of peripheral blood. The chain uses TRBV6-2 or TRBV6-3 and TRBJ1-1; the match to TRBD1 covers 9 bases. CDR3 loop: CASSYDRGIGTEAFF. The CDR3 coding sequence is TGTGCCAGCAGTTACGACAGGGGGATTGGGACTGAAGCTTTCTTT.